In its sample, the clone carrying this TCR beta chain was seen many times. The CDR3 goes on 3 residues after the read ends, and that part is filled in from the germline J gene. This entry is derived from a study of T cell clonality in common variable immunodeficiency. Germline CDR1 and CDR2: KGHSH and LQKENI. The CDR3 has 14 residues. V dropped 5 bases and J dropped 7; count of bases not matched to a gene: 9. Each donor provided roughly 4.5 to 8.5 ml of heparinized whole blood. The assay was immunoSEQ multiplex PCR, and TCRdb's table has in-frame clones only and misses some. The repertoire consists of about 37,000 clones, none detected only once.

The V and J genes are TRBV18 and TRBJ1-1; 8 bases match TRBD1. Sample: peripheral blood mononuclear cells. The clonotype comes from a person aged 18 to 70 in good health. The CDR3 here is CASSWMDRAGEAFF. Partial CDR3 DNA: TGTGCCAGCTCATGGATGGACAGGGCCGGTGAA.